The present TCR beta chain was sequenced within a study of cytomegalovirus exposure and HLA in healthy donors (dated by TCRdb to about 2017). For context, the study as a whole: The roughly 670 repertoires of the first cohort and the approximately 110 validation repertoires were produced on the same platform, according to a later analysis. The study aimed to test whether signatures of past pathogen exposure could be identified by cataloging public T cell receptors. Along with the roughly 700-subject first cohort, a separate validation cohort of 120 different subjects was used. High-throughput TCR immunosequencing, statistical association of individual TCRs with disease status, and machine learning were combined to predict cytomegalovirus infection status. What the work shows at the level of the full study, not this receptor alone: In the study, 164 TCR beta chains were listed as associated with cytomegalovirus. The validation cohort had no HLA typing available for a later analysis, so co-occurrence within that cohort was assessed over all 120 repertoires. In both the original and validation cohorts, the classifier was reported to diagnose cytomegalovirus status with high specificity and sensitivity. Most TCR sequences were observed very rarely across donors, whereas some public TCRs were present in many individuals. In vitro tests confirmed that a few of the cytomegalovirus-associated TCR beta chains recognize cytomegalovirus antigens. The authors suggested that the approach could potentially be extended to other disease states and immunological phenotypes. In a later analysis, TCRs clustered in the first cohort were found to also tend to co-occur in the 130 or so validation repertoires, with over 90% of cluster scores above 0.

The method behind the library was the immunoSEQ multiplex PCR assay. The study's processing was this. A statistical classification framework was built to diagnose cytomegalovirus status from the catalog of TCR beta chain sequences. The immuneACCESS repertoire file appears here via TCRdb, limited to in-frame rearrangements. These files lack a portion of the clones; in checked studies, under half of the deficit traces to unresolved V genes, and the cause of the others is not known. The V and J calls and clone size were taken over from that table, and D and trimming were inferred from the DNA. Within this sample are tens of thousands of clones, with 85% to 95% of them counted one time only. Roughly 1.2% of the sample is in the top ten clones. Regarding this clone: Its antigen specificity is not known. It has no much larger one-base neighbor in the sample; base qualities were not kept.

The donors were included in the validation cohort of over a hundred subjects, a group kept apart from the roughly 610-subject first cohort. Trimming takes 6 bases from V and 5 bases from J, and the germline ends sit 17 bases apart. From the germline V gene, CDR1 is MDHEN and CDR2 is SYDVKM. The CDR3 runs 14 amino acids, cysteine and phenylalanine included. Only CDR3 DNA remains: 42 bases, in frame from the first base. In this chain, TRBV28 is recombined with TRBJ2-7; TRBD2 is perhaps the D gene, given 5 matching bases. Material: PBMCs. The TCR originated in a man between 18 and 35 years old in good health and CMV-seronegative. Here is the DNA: TGTGCCAGCAGCTCCGGGATGCCCCCCCACGAGCAGTACTTC. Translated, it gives CASSSGMPPHEQYF.